The clone carrying this TCR beta chain has only a few counts. CDR1 and CDR2 (germline): MNHEY, SVGAGI. The CDR3 has 16 amino acids. With 5 bases clipped from V and 7 bases from J, the junction kept 13 bases outside the gene matches. This sample was included in a study of T cell repertoires in cytomegalovirus infection. TCRdb re-derived calls from the reads in MiXCR, one entry per CDR3 protein. The table records about 360,000 distinct CDR3 sequences, 15% to 20% of them present only once. This TCR derives from a human donor in good health (CMV status not recorded). Some clones in this sample may be carry-over from other donors' samples. V is TRBV6-5 and J is TRBJ2-1; TRBD1 aligns across 8 bases. The material sequenced was PBMCs. The CDR3 DNA follows: TGTGCCAGCAGTGCCTGGACAGGGTGGAATAGAAATGAGCAGTTCTTC. Its protein is CASSAWTGWNRNEQFF.